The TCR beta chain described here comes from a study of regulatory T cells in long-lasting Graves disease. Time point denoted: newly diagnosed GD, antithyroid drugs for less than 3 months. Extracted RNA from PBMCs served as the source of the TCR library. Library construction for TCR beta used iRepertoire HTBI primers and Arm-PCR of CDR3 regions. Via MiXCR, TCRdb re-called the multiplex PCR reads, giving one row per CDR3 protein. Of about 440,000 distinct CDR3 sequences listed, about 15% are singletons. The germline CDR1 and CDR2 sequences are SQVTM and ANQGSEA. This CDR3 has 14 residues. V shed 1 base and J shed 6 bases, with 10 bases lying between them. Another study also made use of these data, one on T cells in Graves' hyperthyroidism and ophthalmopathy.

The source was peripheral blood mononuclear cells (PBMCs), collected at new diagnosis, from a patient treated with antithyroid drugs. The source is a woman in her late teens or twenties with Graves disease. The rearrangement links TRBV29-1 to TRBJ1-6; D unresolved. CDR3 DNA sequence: TGCAGCGTTGAAGTTCCAGATTCTAATTCACCCCTCCACTTT. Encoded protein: CSVEVPDSNSPLHF.